This T cell receptor beta chain was identified during a study of blood T cell repertoires in COVID-19. Study summary: Acute and convalescent COVID-19 specimens originated in the United States, Italy and Spain. Sources were T cells, B-cell-depleted T cells, or PBMCs; the material itself was cDNA or gDNA.

V dropped 2 bases and J dropped 5; count of bases not matched to a gene: 3. This CDR3 comprises 15 residues. Per germline, CDR1 LGHNA and CDR2 YSLEER. In the authors' methods: Researchers report that nucleated cell counts were estimated from reference gene primer amplification. The method was immunoSEQ multiplex PCR; TCRdb's version includes in-frame clones alone and lacks a portion of them. V, J and clone size are those of that table, while D and trimming were read from the DNA. The sample contains 60,000 to 100,000 clones, about 87% of which appear only once. The receptor comes from a man in his forties or fifties with active COVID-19. The sequencing sample was made of peripheral blood. The rearrangement uses TRBV4-3 and TRBJ1-4; 9 positions agree with TRBD1. CDR3 amino acids: CASSQTGGLNEKLFF. DNA for the CDR3: TGCGCCAGCAGCCAAACAGGGGGCCTCAATGAAAAACTGTTTTTT.